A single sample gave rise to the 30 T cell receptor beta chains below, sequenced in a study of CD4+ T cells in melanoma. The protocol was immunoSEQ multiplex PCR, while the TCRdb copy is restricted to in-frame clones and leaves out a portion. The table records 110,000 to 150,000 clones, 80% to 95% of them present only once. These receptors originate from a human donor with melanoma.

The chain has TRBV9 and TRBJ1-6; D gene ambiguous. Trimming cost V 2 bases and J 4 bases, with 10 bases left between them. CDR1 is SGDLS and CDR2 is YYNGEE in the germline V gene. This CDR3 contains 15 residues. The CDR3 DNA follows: TGTGCCAGCAGCGTGCGAGATCGTTATAATTCACCCCTCCACTTT. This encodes CASSVRDRYNSPLHF.

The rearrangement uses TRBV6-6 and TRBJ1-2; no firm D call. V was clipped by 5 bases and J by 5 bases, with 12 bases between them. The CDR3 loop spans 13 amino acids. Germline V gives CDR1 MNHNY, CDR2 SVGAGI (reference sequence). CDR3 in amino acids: CASSTRTGYGYTF. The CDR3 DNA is TGTGCCAGCAGTACCCGGACGGGTTATGGCTACACCTTC.

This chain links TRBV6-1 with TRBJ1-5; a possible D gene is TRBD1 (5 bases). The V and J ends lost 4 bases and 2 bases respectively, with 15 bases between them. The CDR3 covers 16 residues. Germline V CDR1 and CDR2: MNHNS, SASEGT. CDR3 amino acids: CASSARDRGGNQPQHF. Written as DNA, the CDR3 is TGTGCCAGCAGTGCCAGGGACCGGGGTGGCAATCAGCCCCAGCATTTT.

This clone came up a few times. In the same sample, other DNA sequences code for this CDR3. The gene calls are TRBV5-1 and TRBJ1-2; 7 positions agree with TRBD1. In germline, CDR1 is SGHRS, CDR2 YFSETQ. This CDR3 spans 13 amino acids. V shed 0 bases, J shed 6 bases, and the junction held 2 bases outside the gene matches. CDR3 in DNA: TGCGCCAGCAGCTTGGACAGGGGAGATGGCTACACCTTC. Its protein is CASSLDRGDGYTF.

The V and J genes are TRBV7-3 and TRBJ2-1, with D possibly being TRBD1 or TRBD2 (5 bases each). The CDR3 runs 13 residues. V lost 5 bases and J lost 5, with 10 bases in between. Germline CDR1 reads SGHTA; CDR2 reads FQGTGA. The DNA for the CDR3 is TGTGCCAGCAGCCCCCGGGACCACAATGAGCAGTTCTTC. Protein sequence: CASSPRDHNEQFF.

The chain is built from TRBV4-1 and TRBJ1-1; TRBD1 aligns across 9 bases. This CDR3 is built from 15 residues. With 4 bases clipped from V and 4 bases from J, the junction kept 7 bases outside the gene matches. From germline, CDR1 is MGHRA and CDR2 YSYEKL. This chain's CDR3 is CASSLMDRGVTEAFF. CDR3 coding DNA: TGCGCCAGCAGCCTCATGGACAGGGGCGTCACTGAAGCTTTCTTT.

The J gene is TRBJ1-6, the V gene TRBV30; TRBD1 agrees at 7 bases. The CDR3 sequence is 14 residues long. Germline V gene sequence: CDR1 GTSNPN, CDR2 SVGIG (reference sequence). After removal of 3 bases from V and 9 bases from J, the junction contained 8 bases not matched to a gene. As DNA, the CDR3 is TGTGCCTGGAGCCTAATGACAGGGACTTCACCCCTCCACTTT. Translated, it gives CAWSLMTGTSPLHF. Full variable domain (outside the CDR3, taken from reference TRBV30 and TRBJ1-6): SQTIHQWPATLVQPVGSPLSLECTVEGTSNPNLYWYRQAAGRGLQLLFYSVGIGQISSEVPQNLSASRPQDRQFILSSKKLLLSDSGFYLCAWSLMTGTSPLHFGNGTRLTVT.

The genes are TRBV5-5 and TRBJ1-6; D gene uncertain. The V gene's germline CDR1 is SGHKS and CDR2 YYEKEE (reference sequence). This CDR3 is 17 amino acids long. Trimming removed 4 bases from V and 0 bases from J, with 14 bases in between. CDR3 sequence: CASSLDTWSSYNSPLHF. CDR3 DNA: TGTGCCAGCAGCCTCGATACCTGGAGCTCCTATAATTCACCCCTCCACTTT.

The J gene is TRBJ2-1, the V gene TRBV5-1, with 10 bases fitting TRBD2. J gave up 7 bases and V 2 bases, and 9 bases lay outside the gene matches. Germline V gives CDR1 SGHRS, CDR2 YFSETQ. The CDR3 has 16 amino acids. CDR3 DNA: TGCGCCAGCAGCTTCGCCCTAGCGGGGGTAATTAATGAGCAGTTCTTC. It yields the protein CASSFALAGVINEQFF.

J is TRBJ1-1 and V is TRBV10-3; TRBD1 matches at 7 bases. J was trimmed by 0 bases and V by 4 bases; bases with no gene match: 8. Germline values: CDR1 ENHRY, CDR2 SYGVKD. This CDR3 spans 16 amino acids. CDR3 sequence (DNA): TGTGCCATCAGTGCCCGACCGGGACAGTTGAACACTGAAGCTTTCTTT. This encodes CAISARPGQLNTEAFF.

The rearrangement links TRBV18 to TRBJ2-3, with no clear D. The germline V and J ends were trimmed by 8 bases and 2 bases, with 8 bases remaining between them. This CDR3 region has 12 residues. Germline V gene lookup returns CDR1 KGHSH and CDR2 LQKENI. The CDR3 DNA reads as TGTGCCAGCGGCGGATCCACAGATACGCAGTATTTT. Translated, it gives CASGGSTDTQYF.

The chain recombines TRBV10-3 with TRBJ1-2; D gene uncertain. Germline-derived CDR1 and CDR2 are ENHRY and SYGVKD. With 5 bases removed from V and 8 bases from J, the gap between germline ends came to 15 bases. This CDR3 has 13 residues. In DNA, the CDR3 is TGTGCCATCAGTCGGGCAGGAATAGAGGGCTACACCTTC. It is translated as CAISRAGIEGYTF.

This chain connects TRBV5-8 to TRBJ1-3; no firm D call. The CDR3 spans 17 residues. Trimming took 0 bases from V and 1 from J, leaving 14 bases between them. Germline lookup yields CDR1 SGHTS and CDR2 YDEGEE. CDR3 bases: TGTGCCAGCAGCTTGGTATTCTTTTCTTTATCTGGAAACACCATATATTTT. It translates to CASSLVFFSLSGNTIYF. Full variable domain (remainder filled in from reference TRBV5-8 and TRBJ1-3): EAGVTQSPTHLIKTRGQQATLRCSPISGHTSVYWYQQALGLGLQFLLWYDEGEERNRGNFPPRFSGRQFPNYSSELNVNALELEDSALYLCASSLVFFSLSGNTIYFGEGSWLTVV.

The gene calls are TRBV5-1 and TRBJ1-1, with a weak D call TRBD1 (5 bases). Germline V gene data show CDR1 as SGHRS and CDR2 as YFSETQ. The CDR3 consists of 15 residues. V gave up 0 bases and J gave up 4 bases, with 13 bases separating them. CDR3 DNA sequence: TGCGCCAGCAGCTTGGGTGAGTGGGGGGGCACTGAAGCTTTCTTT. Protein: CASSLGEWGGTEAFF.

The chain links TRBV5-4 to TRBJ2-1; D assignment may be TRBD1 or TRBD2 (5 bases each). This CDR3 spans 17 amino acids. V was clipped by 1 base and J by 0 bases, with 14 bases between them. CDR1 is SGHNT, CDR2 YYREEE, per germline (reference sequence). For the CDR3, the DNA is TGTGCCAGCAGCTTGCCGACGGGACGGAGCTCCTACAATGAGCAGTTCTTC. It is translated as CASSLPTGRSSYNEQFF. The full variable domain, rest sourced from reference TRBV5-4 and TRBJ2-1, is ETGVTQSPTHLIKTRGQQVTLRCSSQSGHNTVSWYQQALGQGPQFIFQYYREEENGRGNFPPRFSGLQFPNYSSELNVNALELDDSALYLCASSLPTGRSSYNEQFFGPGTRLTVL.

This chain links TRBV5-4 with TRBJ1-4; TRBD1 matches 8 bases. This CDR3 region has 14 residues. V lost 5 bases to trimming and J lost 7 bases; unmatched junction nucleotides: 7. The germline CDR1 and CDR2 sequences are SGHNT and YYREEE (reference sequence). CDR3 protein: CASSLQGAGEKLFF. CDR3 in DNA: TGTGCCAGCAGTCTTCAGGGGGCGGGTGAAAAACTGTTTTTT.

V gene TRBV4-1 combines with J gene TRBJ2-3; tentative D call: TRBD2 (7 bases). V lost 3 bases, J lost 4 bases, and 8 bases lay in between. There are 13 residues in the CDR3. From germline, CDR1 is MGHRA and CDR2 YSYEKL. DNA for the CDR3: TGCGCCAGCAGCCAGGGGGGGCCAGATACGCAGTATTTT. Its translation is CASSQGGPDTQYF.

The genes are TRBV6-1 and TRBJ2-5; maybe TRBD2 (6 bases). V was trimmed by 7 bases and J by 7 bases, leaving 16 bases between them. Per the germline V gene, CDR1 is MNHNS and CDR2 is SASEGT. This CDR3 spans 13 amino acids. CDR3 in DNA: TGTGCCAGCACCTTGGGGAGGATAGGGACCCAGTACTTC. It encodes CASTLGRIGTQYF.

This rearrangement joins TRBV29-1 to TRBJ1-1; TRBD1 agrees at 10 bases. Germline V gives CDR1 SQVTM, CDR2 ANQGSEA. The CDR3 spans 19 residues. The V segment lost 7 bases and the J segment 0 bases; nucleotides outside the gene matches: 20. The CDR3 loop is CSAQLLSTGGASVNTEAFF. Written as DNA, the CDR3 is TGCAGCGCACAGCTCCTCTCGACAGGGGGCGCGAGTGTGAACACTGAAGCTTTCTTT.

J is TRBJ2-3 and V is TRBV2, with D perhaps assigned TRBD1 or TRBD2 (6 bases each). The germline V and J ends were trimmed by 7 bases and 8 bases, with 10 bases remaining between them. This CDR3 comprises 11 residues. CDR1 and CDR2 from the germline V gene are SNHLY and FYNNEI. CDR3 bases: TGTGCCAGCACCGAGGGGGGTACGCAGTATTTT. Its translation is CASTEGGTQYF. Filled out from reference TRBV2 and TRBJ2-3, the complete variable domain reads EPEVTQTPSHQVTQMGQEVILRCVPISNHLYFYWYRQILGQKVEFLVSFYNNEISEKSEIFDDQFSVERPDGSNFTLKIRSTKLEDSAMYFCASTEGGTQYFGPGTRLTVL.

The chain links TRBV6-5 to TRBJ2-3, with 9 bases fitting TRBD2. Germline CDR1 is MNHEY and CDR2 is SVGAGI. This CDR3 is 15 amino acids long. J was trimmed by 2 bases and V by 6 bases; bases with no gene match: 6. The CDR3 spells CASRTAGGPTDTQYF. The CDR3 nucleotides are TGTGCCAGCAGAACAGCGGGGGGCCCCACAGATACGCAGTATTTT.

The CDR3 sequence: CASSPGTDSGTIYF. For the CDR3, the DNA is TGTGCCAGCTCACCGGGAACAGACTCGGGGACCATATATTTT. This chain uses TRBV18 with TRBJ1-3; D gene uncertain. Germline-derived CDR1 and CDR2 are KGHSH and LQKENI. V was pared by 3 bases and J by 10 bases, with 16 bases between. This CDR3 region has 14 residues. Together with reference TRBV18 and TRBJ1-3, the CDR3 gives the full variable domain: NAGVMQNPRHLVRRRGQEARLRCSPMKGHSHVYWYRQLPEEGLKFMVYLQKENIIDESGMPKERFSAEFPKEGPSILRIQQVVRGDSAAYFCASSPGTDSGTIYFGEGSWLTVV.

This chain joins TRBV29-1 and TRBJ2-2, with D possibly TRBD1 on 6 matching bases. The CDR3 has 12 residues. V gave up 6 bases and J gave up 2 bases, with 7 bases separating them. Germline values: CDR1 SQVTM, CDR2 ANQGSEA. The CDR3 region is CSVRGNTGELFF. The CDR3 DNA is TGCAGCGTCAGGGGTAACACCGGGGAGCTGTTTTTT.

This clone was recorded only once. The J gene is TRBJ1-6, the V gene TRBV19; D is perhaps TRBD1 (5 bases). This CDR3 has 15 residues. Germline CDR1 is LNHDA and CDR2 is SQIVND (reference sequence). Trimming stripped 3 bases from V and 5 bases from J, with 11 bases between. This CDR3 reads CASSIGAQNNSPLHF. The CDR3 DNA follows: TGTGCCAGTAGTATCGGGGCGCAGAATAATTCACCCCTCCACTTT.

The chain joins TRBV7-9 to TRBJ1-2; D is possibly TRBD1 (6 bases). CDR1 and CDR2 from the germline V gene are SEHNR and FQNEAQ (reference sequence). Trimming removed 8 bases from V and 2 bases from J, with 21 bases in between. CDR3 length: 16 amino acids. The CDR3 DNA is TGTGCCAGCGTGATTGATCCCAGTACAGGGAACTATGGCTACACCTTC. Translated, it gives CASVIDPSTGNYGYTF.

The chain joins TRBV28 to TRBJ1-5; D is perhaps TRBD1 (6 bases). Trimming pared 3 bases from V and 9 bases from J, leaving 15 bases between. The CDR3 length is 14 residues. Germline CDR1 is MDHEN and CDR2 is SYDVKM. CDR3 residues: CASSFVQRGGPQHF. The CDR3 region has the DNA TGTGCCAGCAGTTTCGTTCAGAGAGGGGGGCCCCAGCATTTT.

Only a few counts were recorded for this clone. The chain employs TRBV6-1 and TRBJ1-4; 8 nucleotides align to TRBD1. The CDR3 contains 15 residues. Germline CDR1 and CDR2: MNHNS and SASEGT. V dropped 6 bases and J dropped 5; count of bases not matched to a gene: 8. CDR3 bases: TGTGCCAGCAGCCTTTTGACAGGGGCGAATGAAAAACTGTTTTTT. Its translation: CASSLLTGANEKLFF.

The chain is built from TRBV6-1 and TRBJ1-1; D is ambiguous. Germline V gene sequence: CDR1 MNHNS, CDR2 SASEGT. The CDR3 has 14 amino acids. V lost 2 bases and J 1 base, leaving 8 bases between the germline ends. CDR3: CASSETPANTEAFF. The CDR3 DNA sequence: TGTGCCAGCAGTGAAACGCCCGCGAACACTGAAGCTTTCTTT.

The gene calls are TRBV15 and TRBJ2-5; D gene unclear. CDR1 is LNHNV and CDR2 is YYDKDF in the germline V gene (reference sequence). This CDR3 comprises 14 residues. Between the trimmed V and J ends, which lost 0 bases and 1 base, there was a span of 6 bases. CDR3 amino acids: CATSRDAGQETQYF. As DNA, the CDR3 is TGTGCCACCAGCAGAGATGCCGGCCAAGAGACCCAGTACTTC.

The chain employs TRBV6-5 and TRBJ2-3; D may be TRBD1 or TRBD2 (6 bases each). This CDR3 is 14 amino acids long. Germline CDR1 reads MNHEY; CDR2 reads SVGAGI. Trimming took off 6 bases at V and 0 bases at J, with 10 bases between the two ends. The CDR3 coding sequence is TGTGCCAGCAGGGCGGGACACAGCACAGATACGCAGTATTTT. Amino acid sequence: CASRAGHSTDTQYF.